The clone carrying this T cell receptor (beta chain) was recorded a few times. Tumor samples were taken before definitive surgery or chemotherapy. Sequencing was performed with immunoSEQ multiplex PCR; in TCRdb, only in-frame clones are kept and a portion is missing. Of around 30,000 clones in the sample, roughly 80% were seen once. This specimen belongs to a study of high-grade serous ovarian cancer treatment subgroups. V dropped 4 bases and J dropped 3; count of bases not matched to a gene: 7. The germline CDR1 and CDR2 sequences are SGHRS and YFSETQ. The CDR3 is 15 amino acids. This receptor was taken from a human donor with high-grade serous ovarian cancer. The chain links TRBV5-1 to TRBJ1-5; 7 bases are shared with TRBD1. The sequenced sample consisted of tumor tissue. The CDR3 sequence is CASSPGTAVNQPQHF. In nucleotides, the CDR3 is TGCGCCAGCAGCCCTGGGACAGCCGTCAATCAGCCCCAGCATTTT.